Given below is one T cell receptor (beta chain) in context. This entry comes from a study of T cell changes during pregnancy in multiple sclerosis. Germline CDR1 reads GTSNPN; CDR2 reads SVGIG (reference sequence). Trimming cost V 5 bases and J 2 bases, with 10 bases left between them. The CDR3 extends over 13 amino acids. The data were produced by immunoSEQ multiplex PCR, yet TCRdb's version contains in-frame clones alone and is incomplete. Of over 50,000 clones detected, approximately 92% appear once; the ten largest clones hold 0.25%. This chain links TRBV30 with TRBJ1-5; unclear D gene. This receptor was obtained from a female donor with multiple sclerosis, enrolled in a pregnancy study. The starting material was CD4+ T cells from peripheral blood mononuclear cells, obtained in the third trimester of pregnancy. CDR3 nucleotides: TGTGCCTGGCAGGAGGATGGCAATCAGCCCCAGCATTTT. It encodes CAWQEDGNQPQHF. The full variable domain, completed using reference TRBV30 and TRBJ1-5, is SQTIHQWPATLVQPVGSPLSLECTVEGTSNPNLYWYRQAAGRGLQLLFYSVGIGQISSEVPQNLSASRPQDRQFILSSKKLLLSDSGFYLCAWQEDGNQPQHFGDGTRLSIL.